This T cell receptor (beta chain) was sequenced in a study of blood T cell repertoires in COVID-19. V lost 1 base, J lost 7 bases, and 14 bases lay in between. The CDR3 runs to 15 residues. CDR1 is GTSNPN, CDR2 SVGIG, per germline (reference sequence). This clone occurred once. In the authors' workflow: Counts of nucleated cells, estimated from reference gene primer amplification, were obtained. Some clones are missing from TCRdb's copy, which holds only in-frame ones; the method was immunoSEQ multiplex PCR. V and J calls and clone size are those listed in that table; D and trimming were worked out from the DNA. The table has approximately 22,000 clones, about 89% seen once; the top ten hold roughly 6.4%.

This TCR came from a human donor in a cohort sampled during active COVID-19. Specimen: peripheral blood. The genes are TRBV30 and TRBJ1-6; D possibly corresponds to TRBD1 (5 bases). CDR3 residues: CAWSEGQGYNSPLHF. CDR3 DNA: TGTGCCTGGAGTGAAGGGCAGGGATACAATTCACCCCTCCACTTT.